This T cell receptor beta chain was retrieved from a study of vaccination and CD4 T cells after COVID-19. About the research overall: At days 161 to 241 and at day 14 post-vaccination, a few convalescent patients were sampled.

This clonotype has only a few counts. Its antigen remains unidentified. This CDR3 has 14 residues. Germline V lookup: CDR1 MDHEN, CDR2 SYDVKM. Trimming stripped 3 bases from V and 6 bases from J, with 12 bases between. The time point here: late sampling 161 to 241 days after vaccination in a few convalescent patients. Noted treatment: roughly 10-day PBMC culture with coronavirus spike peptide pools or control peptides (ViraFEST assay). With the Oncomine TCR Beta short-read assay, DNA from cultured CD4+ T cells was sequenced. It was cultured CD4+ T cells from which genomic DNA was extracted. TCRdb passed the PCR reads through MiXCR, listing each CDR3 protein once. The sample carries over 20,000 distinct CDR3 sequences, roughly 30% recorded once.

The material sequenced was CD4+ T cells from blood, cultured in vitro, taken about 7 months after SARS-CoV-2 vaccination. This sequence originates from a human donor who had recovered from COVID-19. This chain uses TRBV28 with TRBJ1-5, with a possible D match to TRBD1 (6 bases). The CDR3 bases are TGTGCCAGCAGTTTGATGGGGGCGAGTCAGCCCCAGCATTTT. It codes for CASSLMGASQPQHF.